A selection of T cell receptor beta chains follows, all from one sample in a study of blood T cell repertoires in COVID-19. Measured with immunoSEQ multiplex PCR; TCRdb has only the in-frame clones, and not every one. The table has hundreds of thousands of clones, about 90% seen once. The sequencing sample was made of peripheral blood. The receptors originated from a woman between 55 and 75 years old with COVID-19, enrolled during active disease. CDR3s include the opening cysteine and the closing phenylalanine or tryptophan. The D gene is left open where the match is weak. The size of a clone is reported for some rows only, either as once, few or many, or as a class for expanded clones.

.	TRBV5-1	TRBJ1-1	.	TGCGCCAGCAGCTTCTCAGGGCCCACCAACACTGAAGCTTTCTTT	CASSFSGPTNTEAFF
TRBD1	TRBV5-1	TRBJ1-1	.	TGCGCCAGCAGCTTAGGGACAGGGTGGGAGAACACTGAAGCTTTCTTT	CASSLGTGWENTEAFF
.	TRBV6-2/TRBV6-3	TRBJ2-6	.	TGTGCCAGCAGTCGACAGTCCTCTGGGGCCAACGTCCTGACTTTC	CASSRQSSGANVLTF
TRBD1	TRBV12-3/TRBV12-4	TRBJ1-4	.	TGTGCCAGCAGTAGACAGGGGTACGAAAAACTGTTTTTT	CASSRQGYEKLFF
.	TRBV5-4	TRBJ1-5	few	TGTGCCAGCAGCTTGTGGCAGTCTAATCAGCCCCAGCATTTT	CASSLWQSNQPQHF
.	TRBV19	TRBJ1-1	.	TGTGCCAGTAGTTTGCCGGGGGGGACTGAAGCTTTCTTT	CASSLPGGTEAFF
.	TRBV18	TRBJ2-7	.	TGTGCCAGCTCAGCCTCGAGGGGGTCCAGCTCCTACGAGCAGTACTTC	CASSASRGSSSYEQYF
.	TRBV7-9	TRBJ1-2	.	TGTGCCAGCAGCTTACTCACGACAGGATCGGTAAACTATGGCTACACCTTC	CASSLLTTGSVNYGYTF
.	TRBV4-1	TRBJ1-2	.	TGCGCCAGCAGCCAAGAGTTCCAGGCGATTGTTAACTATGGCTACACCTTC	CASSQEFQAIVNYGYTF
.	TRBV10-3	TRBJ1-5	.	TGTGCCATCAGTGAGTCGGCTCGGCCCCAGCATTTT	CAISESARPQHF
.	TRBV5-1	TRBJ2-2	.	TGCGCCAGCAGCACCGGGACAACCGGCGGGGAGCTGTTTTTT	CASSTGTTGGELFF
TRBD2	TRBV19	TRBJ2-5	.	TGTGCCAGTAGTACGCCGACTAGCGTAGGGGAGACCCAGTACTTC	CASSTPTSVGETQYF
.	TRBV18	TRBJ1-5	once	TGTGCCAGCTCACCCTCGGGGGGGAATCAGCCCCAGCATTTT	CASSPSGGNQPQHF
.	TRBV2	TRBJ2-7	.	TGTGCCAGCAGTGCGGGAGCGGGCTACGAGCAGTACTTC	CASSAGAGYEQYF
TRBD1	TRBV11-2	TRBJ2-1	.	TGTGCCAGCAGCCGAGACAGGGGGGCTGAGCAGTTCTTC	CASSRDRGAEQFF
TRBD1	TRBV2	TRBJ1-5	few	TGTGCCAGCACTCTGGGACAGACATCCTTCTCACCCCAGCATTTT	CASTLGQTSFSPQHF
TRBD2	TRBV7-3	TRBJ2-5	once	TGTGCCAGCAGCCTGAGCGGGGGTTTTAGGGAGACCCAGTACTTC	CASSLSGGFRETQYF
TRBD2	TRBV9	TRBJ2-1	few	TGTGCCAGCAGCGTAGTGGGTAGCGGGGGAGCCTACAATGAGCAGTTCTTC	CASSVVGSGGAYNEQFF
TRBD2	TRBV9	TRBJ2-7	.	TGTGCCAGCAGCTCATCCGGCGGGGGGCCCTCCTACGAGCAGTACTTC	CASSSSGGGPSYEQYF
TRBD1	TRBV7-9	TRBJ2-3	.	TGTGCCAGCAGCTTAGCGGGGACAGGGTTTTTGGCGCAGTATTTT	CASSLAGTGFLAQYF
TRBD1	TRBV5-6	TRBJ2-7	.	TGTGCCAGCAGCTCCTTCAGGGGGCGGGAGCAGTACTTC	CASSSFRGREQYF
.	TRBV2	TRBJ1-4	.	TGTGCCAGCAGTGAAATTTTTGGTCAGGGGCATGAAAAACTGTTTTTT	CASSEIFGQGHEKLFF
.	TRBV11-3	TRBJ2-3	.	TGTGCCAGCAGCTTAGGTGGCCGGGGTACCGCAGATACGCAGTATTTT	CASSLGGRGTADTQYF
.	TRBV2	TRBJ2-7	.	TGTGCCAGCAGTGAAGCCCAGGGTTTTATCTACGAGCAGTACTTC	CASSEAQGFIYEQYF
TRBD1	TRBV6-5	TRBJ2-7	.	TGTGCCAGCAGTTTTTTCCATTGGGACAGGGCCGAGCAGTACTTC	CASSFFHWDRAEQYF
.	TRBV4-2	TRBJ2-5	.	TGTGCCAGCAGCCAAGATTTTGCGGCCGAAGGGGGAGAGACCCAGTACTTC	CASSQDFAAEGGETQYF
.	TRBV7-2	TRBJ1-3	.	TGTGCCAGCAGCCCCGGGGGGTTCGGAAACACCATATATTTT	CASSPGGFGNTIYF
.	TRBV5-1	TRBJ1-1	.	TGCGCCAGCAGCTTGGTCGGGTCGGACACTGAAGCTTTCTTT	CASSLVGSDTEAFF
.	TRBV30	TRBJ2-2	once	TGTGCCTGGAGCCCCACGGGGGTGACCGGGGAGCTGTTTTTT	CAWSPTGVTGELFF
TRBD1	TRBV28	TRBJ1-6	.	TGTGCCAGCAGACTAACAGGGGCTAGATCACCCCTCCACTTT	CASRLTGARSPLHF
TRBD2	TRBV6-1	TRBJ2-4	.	TGTGCCAGCAGTGAAGGCGGGGGGGCGGTAAACATTCAGTACTTC	CASSEGGGAVNIQYF
TRBD1	TRBV19	TRBJ2-2	once	TGTGCCAGTAGTCCCCGCACAGGGGCAAACACCGGGGAGCTGTTTTTT	CASSPRTGANTGELFF
TRBD1	TRBV19	TRBJ2-7	.	TGTGCCAGTAGTATCGACAGGGACGAGCAGTACTTC	CASSIDRDEQYF
.	TRBV6-5	TRBJ2-7	few	TGTGCCAGCAGTCGCGGGACTCCTCAGAACGAGCAGTACTTC	CASSRGTPQNEQYF
.	TRBV5-4	TRBJ1-1	few	TGTGCCAGCAGCTTGAGGGGCTATGGCACTGAAGCTTTCTTT	CASSLRGYGTEAFF
TRBD1	TRBV5-1	TRBJ2-2	.	TGCGCCAGCAGCTTGGGGGGACAGGGGAAGACCGGGGAGCTGTTTTTT	CASSLGGQGKTGELFF
.	TRBV30	TRBJ1-4	.	TGTGCCTGGAGGAATGGCCCGGGGGTAACGGATGAAAAACTGTTTTTT	CAWRNGPGVTDEKLFF
TRBD1	TRBV25-1	TRBJ1-2	.	TGTGCCAGCAGTGAATATGGGACAGACTATGGCTACACCTTC	CASSEYGTDYGYTF
TRBD1	TRBV27	TRBJ2-7	.	TGTGCCAGCAGTCCTAGGCGCGGGACAGGGGGCCACGAGCAGTACTTC	CASSPRRGTGGHEQYF
TRBD1	TRBV23-1	TRBJ1-1	.	TGCGCCAGCAGTCACCGGGACAGGGGGCCCACTGAAGCTTTCTTT	CASSHRDRGPTEAFF
TRBD1	TRBV5-6	TRBJ2-1	.	TGTGCCAGCAGCCCACTGGGTAGGGGGCAATACAATGAGCAGTTCTTC	CASSPLGRGQYNEQFF
.	TRBV27	TRBJ2-1	once	TGTGCCAGCACCAACGGCCCTAGCCCTTCCTACAATGAGCAGTTCTTC	CASTNGPSPSYNEQFF
.	TRBV30	TRBJ2-1	.	TGTGCCTGGAGTGCCCGGGGTCTGGTCAATGAGCAGTTCTTC	CAWSARGLVNEQFF
TRBD1	TRBV7-8	TRBJ1-1	.	TGTGCCAGCAGCCCACAGGGGACGGCTTTCTTT	CASSPQGTAFF
TRBD2	TRBV7-3	TRBJ2-3	.	TGTGCCAGCAGCTTCCTAGCGGGGGGAGGGCGCACAGATACGCAGTATTTT	CASSFLAGGGRTDTQYF
.	TRBV14	TRBJ2-1	once	TGTGCCAGCAGCCCCCACATCTACAATGAGCAGTTCTTC	CASSPHIYNEQFF
.	TRBV11-2	TRBJ2-5	.	TGTGCCAGCAGCCCCCAGTTAGGGAGCTGGGAGACCCAGTACTTC	CASSPQLGSWETQYF
TRBD1	TRBV9	TRBJ1-4	.	TGTGCCAGCAGCGTAGGACAGGGGTACGAAAAACTGTTTTTT	CASSVGQGYEKLFF
.	TRBV9	TRBJ2-1	once	TGTGCCAGCAGCTCTCGGGAAAACAATGAGCAGTTCTTC	CASSSRENNEQFF